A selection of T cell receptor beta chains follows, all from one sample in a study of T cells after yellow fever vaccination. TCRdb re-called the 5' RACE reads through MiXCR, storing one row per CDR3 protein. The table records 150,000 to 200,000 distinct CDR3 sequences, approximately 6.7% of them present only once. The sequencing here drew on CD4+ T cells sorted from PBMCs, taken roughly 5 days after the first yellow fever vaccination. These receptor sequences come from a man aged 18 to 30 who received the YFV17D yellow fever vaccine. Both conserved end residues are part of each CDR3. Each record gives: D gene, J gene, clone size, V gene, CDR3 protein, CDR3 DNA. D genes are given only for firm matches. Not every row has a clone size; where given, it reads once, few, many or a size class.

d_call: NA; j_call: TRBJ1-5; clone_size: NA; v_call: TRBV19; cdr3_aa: CASSLVVGVRGQPQHF; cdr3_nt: TGTGCCAGTAGTCTGGTTGTGGGGGTCCGAGGGCAGCCCCAGCATTTT
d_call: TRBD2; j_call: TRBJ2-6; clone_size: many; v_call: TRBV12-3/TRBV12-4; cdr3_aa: CASNLGGSGANVLTF; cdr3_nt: TGTGCCAGCAACTTGGGAGGGTCTGGGGCCAACGTCCTGACTTTC
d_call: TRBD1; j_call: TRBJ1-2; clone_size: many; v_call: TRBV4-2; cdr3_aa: CASSQPPWAGGANYGYTF; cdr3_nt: TGTGCCAGCAGCCAACCTCCCTGGGCAGGGGGTGCGAACTATGGCTACACCTTC
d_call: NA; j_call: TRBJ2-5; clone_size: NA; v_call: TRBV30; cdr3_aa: CAWSFQGQGTQYF; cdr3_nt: TGTGCCTGGAGCTTCCAGGGGCAGGGGACCCAGTACTTC
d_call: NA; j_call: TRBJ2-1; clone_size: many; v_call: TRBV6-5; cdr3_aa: CASSYVWGYNEQFF; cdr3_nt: TGTGCCAGCAGTTACGTGTGGGGGTACAATGAGCAGTTCTTC
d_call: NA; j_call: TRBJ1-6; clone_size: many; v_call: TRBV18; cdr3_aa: CASSPDRGDWSPLHF; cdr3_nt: TGTGCCAGCTCACCCGACCGGGGGGACTGGAGTCCCCTCCACTTT
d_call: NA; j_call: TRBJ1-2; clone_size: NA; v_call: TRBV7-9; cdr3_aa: CASPNPSNYGYTF; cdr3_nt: TGTGCCAGCCCTAACCCCTCTAACTATGGCTACACCTTC
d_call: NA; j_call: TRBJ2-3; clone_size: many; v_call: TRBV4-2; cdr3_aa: CASSQRLGDTQYF; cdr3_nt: TGTGCCAGCAGCCAAAGGCTAGGAGATACGCAGTATTTT
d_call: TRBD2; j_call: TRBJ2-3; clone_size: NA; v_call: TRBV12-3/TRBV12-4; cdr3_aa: CASRSGRLAGVSTDTQYF; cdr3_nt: TGTGCCAGCAGGTCTGGAAGACTAGCGGGAGTTAGCACAGATACGCAGTATTTT
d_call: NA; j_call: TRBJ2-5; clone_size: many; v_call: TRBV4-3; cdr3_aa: CASSQDRDMDDTAETQYF; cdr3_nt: TGCGCCAGCAGCCAAGATCGAGACATGGACGATACGGCGGAGACCCAGTACTTC
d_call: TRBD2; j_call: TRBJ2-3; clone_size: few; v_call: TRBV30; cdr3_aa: CAFSLAGADTQYF; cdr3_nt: TGTGCCTTTTCACTAGCGGGGGCGGATACGCAGTATTTT
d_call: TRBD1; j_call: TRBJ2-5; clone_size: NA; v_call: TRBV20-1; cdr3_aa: CSTGTDQETQYF; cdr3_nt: TGCAGTACGGGGACAGACCAAGAGACCCAGTACTTC
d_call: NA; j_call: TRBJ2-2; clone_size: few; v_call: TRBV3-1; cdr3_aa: CASSQSGTGTGELFF; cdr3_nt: TGTGCCAGCAGCCAGTCGGGGACCGGCACCGGGGAGCTGTTTTTT
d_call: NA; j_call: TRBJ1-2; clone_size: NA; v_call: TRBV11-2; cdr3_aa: CASSSRQGFYTF; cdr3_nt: TGTGCCAGCAGCTCGCGTCAGGGATTCTACACCTTC
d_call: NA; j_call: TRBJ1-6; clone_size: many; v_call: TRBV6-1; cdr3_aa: CASSGTGIPFGSPLHF; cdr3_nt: TGTGCCAGCAGTGGAACAGGGATCCCTTTTGGATCACCCCTCCACTTT
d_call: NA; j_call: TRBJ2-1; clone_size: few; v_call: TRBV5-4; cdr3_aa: CASSLEGHRNEQFF; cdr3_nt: TGTGCCAGCAGCTTGGAGGGCCACCGGAATGAGCAGTTCTTC
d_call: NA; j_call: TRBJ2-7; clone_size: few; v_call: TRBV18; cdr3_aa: CASSPMGPPFWEQYF; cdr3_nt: TGTGCCAGCTCACCAATGGGACCGCCCTTTTGGGAGCAGTACTTC
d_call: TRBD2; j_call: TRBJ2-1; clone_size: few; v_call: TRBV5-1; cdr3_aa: CASSSGLADYNEQFF; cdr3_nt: TGCGCCAGCAGCTCCGGACTAGCGGACTACAATGAGCAGTTCTTC
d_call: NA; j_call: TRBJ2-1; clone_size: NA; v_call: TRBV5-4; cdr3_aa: CASILAGNEQFF; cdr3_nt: TGTGCCAGCATCTTGGCAGGCAATGAGCAGTTCTTC
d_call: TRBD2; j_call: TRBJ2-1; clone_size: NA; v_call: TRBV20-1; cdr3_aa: CSATTSGANEQFF; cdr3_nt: TGCAGTGCAACGACTAGCGGAGCGAATGAGCAGTTCTTC
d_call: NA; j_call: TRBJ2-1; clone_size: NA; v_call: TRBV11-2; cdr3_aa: CASSLGLDNEQFF; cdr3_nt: TGTGCCAGCAGCTTGGGACTGGACAATGAGCAGTTCTTC
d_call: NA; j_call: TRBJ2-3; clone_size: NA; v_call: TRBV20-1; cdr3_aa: CSAKTVQASTDTQYF; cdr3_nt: TGCAGTGCCAAAACCGTTCAGGCGAGCACAGATACGCAGTATTTT
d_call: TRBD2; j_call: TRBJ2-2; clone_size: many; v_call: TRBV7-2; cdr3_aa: CASSLVGSGGGELFF; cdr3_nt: TGTGCCAGCAGCTTAGTTGGTAGCGGGGGCGGGGAGCTGTTTTTT
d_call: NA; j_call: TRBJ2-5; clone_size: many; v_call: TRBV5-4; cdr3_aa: CASSLVATGETQYF; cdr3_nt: TGTGCCAGCAGCTTGGTAGCAACCGGGGAGACCCAGTACTTC
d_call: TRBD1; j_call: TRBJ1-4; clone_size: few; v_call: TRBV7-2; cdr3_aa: CASSAEQGGNEKLFF; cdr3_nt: TGTGCCAGCAGCGCAGAACAGGGGGGGAATGAAAAACTGTTTTTT
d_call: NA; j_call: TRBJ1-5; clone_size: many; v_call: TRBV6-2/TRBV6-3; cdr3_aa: CASSYGGSNQPQHF; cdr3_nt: TGTGCCAGCAGTTATGGAGGGAGCAATCAGCCCCAGCATTTT
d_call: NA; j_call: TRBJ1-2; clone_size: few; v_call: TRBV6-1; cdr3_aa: CASGRSPWSYGYTF; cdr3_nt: TGTGCCAGCGGAAGGAGCCCGTGGAGCTATGGCTACACCTTC
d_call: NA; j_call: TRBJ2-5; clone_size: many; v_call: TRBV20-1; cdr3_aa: CSARGQTGAVETQYF; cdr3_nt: TGCAGTGCTAGAGGTCAGACCGGCGCAGTAGAGACCCAGTACTTC
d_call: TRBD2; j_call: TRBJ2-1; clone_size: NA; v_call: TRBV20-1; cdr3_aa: CMPFTSGSYNEQFF; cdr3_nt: TGCATGCCCTTCACTAGCGGCAGCTACAATGAGCAGTTCTTC
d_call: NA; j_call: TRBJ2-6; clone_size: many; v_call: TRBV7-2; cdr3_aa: CASSTQYSGANVLTF; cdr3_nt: TGTGCCAGCAGCACCCAGTACTCTGGGGCCAACGTCCTGACTTTC
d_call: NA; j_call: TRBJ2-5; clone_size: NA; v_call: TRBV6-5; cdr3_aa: CASSYDEGRKLETQYF; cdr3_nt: TGTGCCAGCAGTTACGACGAGGGGCGAAAATTGGAGACCCAGTACTTC
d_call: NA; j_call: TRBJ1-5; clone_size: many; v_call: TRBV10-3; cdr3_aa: CAISPGPSSNQPQHF; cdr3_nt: TGTGCCATCTCCCCGGGGCCATCTAGCAATCAGCCCCAGCATTTT
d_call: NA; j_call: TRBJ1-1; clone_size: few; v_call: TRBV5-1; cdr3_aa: CASSLANHGTTEAFF; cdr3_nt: TGCGCCAGCAGCTTGGCCAATCATGGGACGACTGAAGCTTTCTTT
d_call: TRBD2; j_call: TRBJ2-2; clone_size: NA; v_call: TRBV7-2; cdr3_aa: CASSQSRGGHGELFF; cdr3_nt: TGTGCCAGCAGCCAGTCCCGGGGGGGCCACGGGGAGCTGTTTTTT
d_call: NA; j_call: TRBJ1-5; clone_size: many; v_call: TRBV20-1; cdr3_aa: CSARAGSSNQPQHF; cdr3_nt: TGCAGTGCTAGAGCCGGGTCGAGCAATCAGCCCCAGCATTTT
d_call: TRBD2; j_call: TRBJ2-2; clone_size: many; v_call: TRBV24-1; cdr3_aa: CATSGGTSGGTLTGELFF; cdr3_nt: TGTGCCACCAGTGGCGGGACTAGCGGGGGGACCCTCACCGGGGAGCTGTTTTTT
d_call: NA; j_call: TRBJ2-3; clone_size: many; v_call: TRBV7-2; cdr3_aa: CASSSSTDTQYF; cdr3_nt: TGCGCCAGCAGCTCTAGCACAGATACGCAGTATTTT
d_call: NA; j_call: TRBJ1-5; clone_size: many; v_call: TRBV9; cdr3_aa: CASSVGGGDNQPQHF; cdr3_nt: TGTGCCAGCAGCGTAGGAGGGGGTGACAATCAGCCCCAGCATTTT
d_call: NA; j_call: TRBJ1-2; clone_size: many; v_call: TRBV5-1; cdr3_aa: CASSLDPGLNYGYTF; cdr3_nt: TGCGCCAGCAGCTTAGATCCAGGCCTGAACTATGGCTACACCTTC
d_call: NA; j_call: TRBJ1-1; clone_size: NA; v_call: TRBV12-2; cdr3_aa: CASRHNTEAFF; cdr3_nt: TGTGCAAGTCGCCACAACACTGAAGCTTTCTTT
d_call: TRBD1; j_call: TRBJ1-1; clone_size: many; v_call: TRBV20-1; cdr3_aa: CSARDFTGGPYSTEAFF; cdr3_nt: TGCAGTGCTAGAGACTTCACAGGGGGGCCATATAGCACTGAAGCTTTCTTT
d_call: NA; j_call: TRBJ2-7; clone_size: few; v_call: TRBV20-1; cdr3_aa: CSARDRRQDVSYEQYF; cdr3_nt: TGCAGTGCTAGAGATAGAAGGCAGGATGTTAGTTACGAGCAGTACTTC
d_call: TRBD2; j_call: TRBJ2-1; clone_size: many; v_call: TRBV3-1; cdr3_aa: CASSHGTGGPEQFF; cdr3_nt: TGTGCCAGCAGCCACGGGACGGGGGGGCCTGAGCAGTTCTTC
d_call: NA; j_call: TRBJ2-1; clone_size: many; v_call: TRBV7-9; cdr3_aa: CASSQTGAYNEQFF; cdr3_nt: TGTGCCAGCAGCCAAACGGGGGCTTACAATGAGCAGTTCTTC
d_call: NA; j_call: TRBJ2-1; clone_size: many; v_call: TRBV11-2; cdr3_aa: CASSSPGHNYNEQFF; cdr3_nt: TGTGCCAGCAGCTCCCCGGGACACAATTACAATGAGCAGTTCTTC
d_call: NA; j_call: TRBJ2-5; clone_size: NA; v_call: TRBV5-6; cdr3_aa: CASSLGKETQYF; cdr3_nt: TGTGCCAGCAGCTTGGGCAAGGAGACCCAGTACTTC
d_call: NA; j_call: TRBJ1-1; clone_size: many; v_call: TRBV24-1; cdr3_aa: CATSDPIMGTSEAFF; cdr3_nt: TGTGCCACCAGTGATCCGATAATGGGGACCTCTGAAGCTTTCTTT